The 32 T cell receptor beta chains listed next were all sequenced from one sample in a study of blood T cell repertoires in COVID-19. Using immunoSEQ multiplex PCR, the repertoire was profiled, and TCRdb retains in-frame clones only, with some absent. The sample holds over 200,000 clones, 83% seen once. The sequencing sample was made of peripheral blood. Receptors originate from an older man with acute or convalescent COVID-19.

The V gene is TRBV29-1, the J gene TRBJ2-4, with TRBD2 as a possible D gene (5 bases). The germline V gene encodes CDR1 SQVTM and CDR2 ANQGSEA. V shed 5 bases and J shed 7 bases, with 9 bases lying between them. This CDR3 region has 11 residues. The DNA for the CDR3 is TGCAGCGTTCGCGAGCGGAACATTCAGTACTTC. Protein sequence: CSVRERNIQYF.

The chain couples TRBV7-2 to TRBJ2-7, with D perhaps TRBD2 (6 bases). The CDR3 consists of 15 residues. The germline V gene encodes CDR1 SGHTA and CDR2 FQGNSA. V lost 0 bases and J lost 0, with 9 bases in between. CDR3 protein: CASSLAGGGSYEQYF. The CDR3 DNA sequence: TGTGCCAGCAGCTTAGCGGGGGGAGGCTCCTACGAGCAGTACTTC. The variable domain in full, completed from reference TRBV7-2 and TRBJ2-7, reads GAGVSQSPSNKVTEKGKDVELRCDPISGHTALYWYRQSLGQGLEFLIYFQGNSAPDKSGLPSDRFSAERTGGSVSTLTIQRTQQEDSAVYLCASSLAGGGSYEQYFGPGTRLTVT.

In regard to this clone: This same CDR3 is encoded by further DNA sequences in the sample. The rearrangement links TRBV3-1 (or the pseudogene TRBV3-2) to TRBJ1-6, with unresolved D. Germline V lookup: CDR1 LGHDT, CDR2 YNNKEL (reference sequence). V was cut by 1 base and J by 2 bases, with 6 bases left in between. This CDR3 is 15 amino acids long. CDR3 nucleotides: TGTGCCAGCAGCCAAGCGGGTACCTATAATTCACCCCTCCACTTT. Its protein product is CASSQAGTYNSPLHF.

The CDR3 DNA reads as TGTGCCAGCAGCCAAGGGGGCACAGGGCCCCTAGAAAAACTGTTTTTT. Its protein is CASSQGGTGPLEKLFF. The gene calls are TRBV3-1 (or the pseudogene TRBV3-2) and TRBJ1-4, with D possibly being TRBD1 (6 bases). Trimming removed 1 base at V and 8 bases at J, with 17 bases between. In germline, CDR1 is LGHDT, CDR2 YNNKEL (reference sequence). CDR3 length equals 16 residues.

The gene calls are TRBV19 and TRBJ1-5, with D possibly TRBD1 on 5 matching bases. This CDR3 has 16 residues. Germline V lookup: CDR1 LNHDA, CDR2 SQIVND (reference sequence). The V and J ends lost 7 bases and 2 bases respectively, with 18 bases between them. The CDR3 region is CASTNGVRVGNQPQHF. The CDR3 DNA reads TGTGCCAGTACCAATGGCGTCAGGGTAGGCAATCAGCCCCAGCATTTT. Variable domain in full (rest from reference TRBV19 and TRBJ1-5): DGGITQSPKYLFRKEGQNVTLSCEQNLNHDAMYWYRQDPGQGLRLIYYSQIVNDFQKGDIAEGYSVSREKKESFPLTVTSAQKNPTAFYLCASTNGVRVGNQPQHFGDGTRLSIL.

This clone has a single count. The gene calls are TRBV2 and TRBJ2-4; 11 nucleotides align to TRBD2. J was trimmed by 8 bases and V by 3 bases; bases with no gene match: 12. The CDR3 has 17 residues. Germline V gene sequence: CDR1 SNHLY, CDR2 FYNNEI. The CDR3 DNA sequence: TGTGCCAGCAGTGAGTCGGTTAGCGGGGGGGTGAGGTACATTCAGTACTTC. It encodes CASSESVSGGVRYIQYF.

This chain joins TRBV3-1 (or the pseudogene TRBV3-2) and TRBJ2-1; 10 bases match TRBD2. Germline V gives CDR1 LGHDT, CDR2 YNNKEL (reference sequence). The length of the CDR3 is 14 residues. J lost 6 bases, V lost 6 bases, and 5 bases had no gene match. CDR3 sequence reads: CASRESGRGNEQFF. CDR3 coding DNA: TGTGCCAGCAGGGAAAGCGGGAGGGGCAATGAGCAGTTCTTC.

The chain recombines TRBV24-1 with TRBJ2-5; no definite D call. With 0 bases removed from V and 4 bases from J, the gap between germline ends came to 11 bases. The germline V gene has CDR1 KGHDR and CDR2 SFDVKD. CDR3 length: 15 amino acids. The CDR3 is CATSDLGEVAETQYF. In DNA, the CDR3 is TGTGCCACCAGTGATTTGGGCGAGGTAGCAGAGACCCAGTACTTC.

The chain joins TRBV7-2 to TRBJ1-3; D remains unclear. Germline V gene data show CDR1 as SGHTA and CDR2 as FQGNSA. V shed 2 bases and J shed 2 bases, with 13 bases lying between them. There are 16 residues in the CDR3. The CDR3 DNA is TGTGCCAGCAGCTTATTAGGTACGGGGACTGGAAACACCATATATTTT. Translation: CASSLLGTGTGNTIYF.

The chain recombines TRBV30 with TRBJ2-5, with 10 bases fitting TRBD2. The V segment lost 2 bases and the J segment 8 bases; nucleotides outside the gene matches: 8. CDR3 size: 14 residues. In germline, CDR1 is GTSNPN, CDR2 SVGIG (reference sequence). For the CDR3, the DNA is TGTGCCTGGAGTTCTGGGACTAGCGCGGACACCCAGTACTTC. Protein sequence: CAWSSGTSADTQYF. The full variable domain, in which reference TRBV30 and TRBJ2-5 provide the parts outside the CDR3, is SQTIHQWPATLVQPVGSPLSLECTVEGTSNPNLYWYRQAAGRGLQLLFYSVGIGQISSEVPQNLSASRPQDRQFILSSKKLLLSDSGFYLCAWSSGTSADTQYFGPGTRLLVL.

The chain couples TRBV19 to TRBJ2-5, with D perhaps TRBD2 (6 bases). In germline, CDR1 is LNHDA, CDR2 SQIVND (reference sequence). The length of the CDR3 is 14 residues. V lost 6 bases and J lost 4, with 15 bases in between. In nucleotides, the CDR3 is TGTGCCAGTAGAGGAGGGGCGCTGGGAGAGACCCAGTACTTC. Translation gives CASRGGALGETQYF.

A few counts support this clone. The genes are TRBV6-1 and TRBJ2-7; 8 bases fit TRBD1. With 0 bases clipped from V and 2 bases from J, the junction kept 3 bases outside the gene matches. This CDR3 contains 15 residues. CDR1 and CDR2 (germline): MNHNS, SASEGT. CDR3 sequence: CASSEASGGPYEQYF. The CDR3 DNA reads TGTGCCAGCAGTGAAGCGTCAGGGGGCCCCTACGAGCAGTACTTC.

The chain couples TRBV27 to TRBJ1-1; tentative D call: TRBD1 (6 bases). The CDR3 is 16 amino acids. The germline CDR1 and CDR2 sequences are MNHEY and SMNVEV (reference sequence). V lost 2 bases and J lost 0, with 13 bases in between. CDR3 bases: TGTGCCAGCAGTTTAGCGGGGGCCGTCGTGAACACTGAAGCTTTCTTT. This gives the protein CASSLAGAVVNTEAFF.

This chain uses TRBV3-1 (or the pseudogene TRBV3-2) with TRBJ2-1; 11 nucleotides agree with TRBD2. Germline V gene lookup returns CDR1 LGHDT and CDR2 YNNKEL (reference sequence). The ends lost 6 bases at V and 3 bases at J; junction bases unmatched: 1. CDR3 size: 14 residues. The CDR3 protein is CASSGTSGYNEQFF. CDR3 coding DNA: TGTGCCAGCAGTGGGACTAGCGGCTACAATGAGCAGTTCTTC.

The chain joins TRBV6-5 to TRBJ2-2, with 7 bases aligning to TRBD2. There are 13 residues in the CDR3. Trimming removed 7 bases from V and 6 bases from J; junction bases left unmatched: 5. CDR1 and CDR2 from the germline V gene are MNHEY and SVGAGI. CDR3 sequence reads: CASMGGFPGELFF. The CDR3 region has the DNA TGTGCCAGCATGGGGGGGTTCCCCGGGGAGCTGTTTTTT.

In this sample, this clone turned up a few times. This sequence joins TRBV19 and TRBJ2-6; D not resolved. Trimming cost V 6 bases and J 1 base, with 13 bases left between them. Per the germline V gene, CDR1 is LNHDA and CDR2 is SQIVND (reference sequence). The CDR3 is 16 amino acids. CDR3 amino acids: CASSASTVSGANVLTF. The CDR3 bases are TGTGCCAGTAGCGCGTCCACAGTTTCTGGGGCCAACGTCCTGACTTTC.

The chain carries TRBV5-8 and TRBJ2-1; 15 positions match TRBD2. The germline V gene has CDR1 SGHTS and CDR2 YDEGEE. V lost 3 bases, J lost 10 bases, and 5 bases stayed unmatched. The CDR3 is 15 amino acids. CDR3 bases: TGTGCCAGCAGCTCAGGGACTAGCGGGAGGACCGAGCAGTTCTTC. It translates to CASSSGTSGRTEQFF.

As for this clone: One end of the junction does not line up with germline, which may come from a read error. The chain combines TRBV28 with TRBJ1-1, with TRBD1 as a possible D gene (5 bases). The CDR3 runs 16 residues. The V gene's germline CDR1 is MDHEN and CDR2 SYDVKM. The CDR3 region has the DNA TGTGCCAGCAGCCAGGGTGGGATAGGCTCGATGACTGAGGCTTTCTTT. This encodes CASSQGGIGSMTEAFF.

V gene TRBV6-1 combines with J gene TRBJ1-2; 10 nucleotides align to TRBD1. The CDR3 spans 17 residues. Trimming removed 3 bases from V and 4 bases from J; junction bases left unmatched: 11. Per the germline V gene, CDR1 is MNHNS and CDR2 is SASEGT. The CDR3: CASSDGGQGRLSYGYTF. The DNA of the CDR3 is TGTGCCAGCAGTGATGGGGGACAGGGGAGGCTAAGCTATGGCTACACCTTC.

The chain has TRBV28 and TRBJ1-5, with TRBD1 identical over 8 bases. The CDR3 loop spans 15 amino acids. Looked up from germline, CDR1 is MDHEN and CDR2 is SYDVKM. J lost 1 base, V lost 3 bases, and 2 bases had no gene match. Written as DNA, the CDR3 is TGTGCCAGCAGTTTCCGGGACAGGAGCAATCAGCCCCAGCATTTT. Amino acids: CASSFRDRSNQPQHF.

With regard to this clone: One junction end does not reproduce the germline sequence, and a read error may be involved. The rearrangement links TRBV7-7 to TRBJ2-5; possibly TRBD1 for D (5 bases). In germline, CDR1 is SSHAT, CDR2 FNYEAQ (reference sequence). The CDR3 loop spans 19 amino acids. The DNA for the CDR3 is TGTGCTAGCAGCTTAGTTCCCTCGCTCGGCAGGGAATACCAAGAGACCCAGTACTTC. It is translated as CASSLVPSLGREYQETQYF.

The chain carries TRBV3-1 (or the pseudogene TRBV3-2) and TRBJ1-4; 10 nucleotides align to TRBD1. Germline lookup yields CDR1 LGHDT and CDR2 YNNKEL (reference sequence). The CDR3 has 15 residues. The junction had 9 bases not matched to a gene; V was cut back by 4 bases and J by 10 bases. The chain's CDR3 is CASSRSGTGVVKLFF. In nucleotides, the CDR3 is TGTGCCAGCAGCCGCTCGGGGACAGGGGTAGTAAAACTGTTTTTT.

V is TRBV27 and J is TRBJ2-3; no definite D call. Germline CDR1 MNHEY, CDR2 SMNVEV (reference sequence). The V end lost 4 bases, the J end lost 2 bases, and 10 bases lay between the germline ends. The CDR3 runs to 14 residues. CDR3 DNA sequence: TGTGCCAGCAGTTCGAGGCAGATCACAGATACGCAGTATTTT. Encoded protein: CASSSRQITDTQYF.

This clone appeared once. CDR3 DNA: TGTGCCAGCAGCTTGGGCAGGGAGGGCGAGCAGTACTTC. Amino acids: CASSLGREGEQYF. This chain connects TRBV11-3 to TRBJ2-7; 7 nucleotides line up with TRBD2. The junction had 5 bases not matched to a gene; V was cut back by 3 bases and J by 6 bases. Germline CDR1 and CDR2: SGHNT and YENEEA. The CDR3 totals 13 residues.

V and J are TRBV30 and TRBJ2-3; D gene unclear. Trimming took off 4 bases at V and 5 bases at J, with 7 bases between the two ends. The CDR3 covers 11 residues. CDR1 GTSNPN and CDR2 SVGIG come from the germline V gene (reference sequence). The CDR3 sequence: CAWTRVDTQYF. The CDR3 region has the DNA TGTGCCTGGACTCGGGTAGATACGCAGTATTTT. Complete variable domain (other parts from reference TRBV30 and TRBJ2-3): SQTIHQWPATLVQPVGSPLSLECTVEGTSNPNLYWYRQAAGRGLQLLFYSVGIGQISSEVPQNLSASRPQDRQFILSSKKLLLSDSGFYLCAWTRVDTQYFGPGTRLTVL.

The V call is TRBV7-9, the J call TRBJ2-3; D is possibly TRBD1 (6 bases). Germline V CDR1 and CDR2: SEHNR, FQNEAQ (reference sequence). V dropped 8 bases and J dropped 0 bases, with 6 bases sitting between them. The CDR3 covers 12 residues. CDR3 protein: CASGQSTDTQYF. The DNA of the CDR3 is TGTGCCAGCGGACAGAGCACAGATACGCAGTATTTT.

CDR3 nucleotides: TGTGCCAGCTCGACTACCGGGACAGACAATTCACCCCTCCACTTT. Translation gives CASSTTGTDNSPLHF. The V gene is TRBV6-5, the J gene TRBJ1-6; 7 nucleotides line up with TRBD1. The germline V gene encodes CDR1 MNHEY and CDR2 SVGAGI. V lost 8 bases and J lost 7; bases outside the gene matches: 11. The CDR3 covers 15 residues.

The chain links TRBV3-1 (or the pseudogene TRBV3-2) to TRBJ1-2; D possibly corresponds to TRBD1 (5 bases). CDR3 length equals 14 residues. Germline assignment: CDR1 LGHDT and CDR2 YNNKEL (reference sequence). The ends were cut back, 2 bases at V and 4 bases at J, with 11 bases in the middle. DNA for the CDR3: TGTGCCAGCAGCCAACAGGGTATAGGCTATGGCTACACCTTC. Translation gives CASSQQGIGYGYTF.

This clone appeared a few times. The CDR3 region has the DNA TGTGCCAGCAGCAAATTTCGGTTAGGGGCCGCTCCTCACAAACTGTTTTTT. It is translated as CASSKFRLGAAPHKLFF. This chain joins TRBV21-1 and TRBJ1-4; TRBD1 is taken as the D call from the table, unchecked against the DNA. TRBV21-1 is marked as a pseudogene. The CDR3 length is 17 residues.

The chain couples TRBV7-2 to TRBJ1-1, with TRBD1 as a possible D gene (6 bases). This CDR3 spans 17 amino acids. Germline assignment: CDR1 SGHTA and CDR2 FQGNSA. Trimming cost V 1 base and J 1 base, with 16 bases left between them. The CDR3 protein is CASSLDPLSRGNTEAFF. CDR3 DNA sequence: TGTGCCAGCAGCTTAGATCCCTTAAGCAGGGGGAACACTGAAGCTTTCTTT.

The genes are TRBV6-5 and TRBJ1-2; 8 bases match TRBD1. Looked up from germline, CDR1 is MNHEY and CDR2 is SVGAGI. Trimming cost V 7 bases and J 6 bases; bases outside gene matches: 10. The CDR3 extends over 14 amino acids. The CDR3 bases are TGTGCCAGCACGAAAGCGACAGGGGTCGATGGCTACACCTTC. Translating gives CASTKATGVDGYTF.

This clone was found once. The chain links TRBV6-4 to TRBJ2-3; 7 nucleotides line up with TRBD1. Per the germline V gene, CDR1 is MRHNA and CDR2 is SNTAGT. With V trimmed by 6 bases and J by 2 bases, 8 bases remained unmatched. This CDR3 is built from 15 residues. The CDR3 DNA reads as TGTGCCAGCAGAGCCCGGGACAGCCTCACAGATACGCAGTATTTT. As protein: CASRARDSLTDTQYF.